This entry features one TCR beta chain sequence. A few counts support this clone. Its antigen is currently not known. There are no base qualities to consult, and no much larger clone falls within one base. This specimen comes from a study of OX40 agonist ivuxolimab in advanced cancers. Regarding the complete study: Ivuxolimab was an agonistic, fully human IgG2 monoclonal antibody directed against OX40 (CD134), a costimulatory receptor. Intravenous ivuxolimab was administered to patients every 2 weeks at six dose levels: 0.01, 0.1, 0.3, 1.5, 3 and 10 mg/kg. Of the approximately 54 patients in dose escalation, some 20 had hepatocellular carcinoma, approximately 15 had melanoma, 9 had renal cell carcinoma and 9 had head and neck cancer. In the dose-escalation cohort, 70% to 85% of patients were male, and the mean age was 60 years with a range of roughly 20 to 79. Prior anti-PD-1, anti-PD-L1 or anti-CTLA-4 therapy was permitted, and checkpoint inhibitors had been received by less than 45% of dose-escalation patients. Partial responses occurred in three dose-escalation patients: two with cutaneous melanoma and one with hepatocellular carcinoma. The point of sequencing TCRbeta in the periphery was to test whether ivuxolimab changed TCR sequence diversity and drove clonal T-cell expansion. The paper covers the monotherapy dose-escalation part of the phase I ivuxolimab trial, which included N = 52 patients. Overall study outcomes, separate from this receptor: After ivuxolimab, CD8+ T cells had more expanded clones than CD4+ T cells on average. The antigen specificity of the clonally expanded peripheral T cells was not determined. Low levels of normalized T-cell clonal expansion were also seen in some nonresponding patients. Partial responders in the 0.1-3.0 mg/kg groups had among the lowest normalized peripheral clonal expansion, especially among CD8+ T cells. Clonal expansion of both CD4+ and CD8+ blood T cells was observed from baseline to week 6 at doses 0.1 to 3.0 mg/kg.

The CDR3, cysteine through phenylalanine, is 14 amino acids long. This entry keeps only the CDR3 DNA: 42 bases, framed from base 1. The germline V gene gives CDR1 as MNHEY and CDR2 as SVGAGI. The trim is 8 bases for V and 5 bases for J, with a gap of 17 bases between the germline ends. Genomic DNA was isolated from the sorted cells so that the TCRbeta CDR3 region could be sequenced. The immunoSEQ Assay was used to sequence the TCRbeta CDR3 regions. Drawn from immuneACCESS, this table holds only the in-frame rearrangements with V and J called that TCRdb kept. Clones are partly lost; checked studies trace under half to an unresolved V gene and leave the rest unexplained. Present in this sample are about 80,000 clones, roughly 87% of which were seen just once. The ten top clones hold more than 0.3% of the sample. The trial excluded patients who had a history of autoimmune disease or were on systemic immunosuppression. Peripheral blood for TCR sequencing was collected from all dose cohorts at baseline, on cycle 4 day 1, and on cycle 7 day 1. Samples were obtained from an open-label, multicenter, first-in-human phase I dose-escalation trial of ivuxolimab. Adults with locally advanced or metastatic head and neck squamous cell, hepatocellular, melanoma or renal cell carcinoma were enrolled in the trial. Before TCR sequencing, CD4+ T cells and CD8+ T cells from peripheral blood were sorted into separate populations.

This receptor was taken from an adult with an advanced solid tumor such as melanoma, head and neck, liver or kidney cancer. The rearranged segments are TRBV6-5 and TRBJ2-3; perhaps TRBD2 is the D gene, with 7 bases matching. This specimen consisted of CD4+ or CD8+ T cells sorted from blood, obtained in a trial of the OX40 agonist ivuxolimab. The CDR3 has the sequence CASARGGREDTQYF. The nucleotide sequence reads TGTGCCAGCGCAAGGGGGGGCCGGGAAGATACGCAGTATTTT.